These 4 T cell receptor beta chains were sequenced from one sample in a study of shared clonotypes between healthy human individuals. Produced via immunoSEQ multiplex PCR; TCRdb's table is partial and in-frame only. Here the sample spans around 2.5 million clones, approximately 94% being singletons. The sequenced material came from naive CD4+ T cells from PBMCs. As to subset: CD45RA+ positively selected. These TCRs come from a man aged 18 to 30 in good health. Some clones in this sample may be carry-over from other donors' samples.

About this clone itself: Other nucleotide sequences in the sample specify the same CDR3. DNA for the CDR3: TGTGCCAGCAGTGAAGCGTCTTTGACAGGGGTGGCTGGCTACACCTTC. Its translation: CASSEASLTGVAGYTF. The gene calls are TRBV6-1 and TRBJ1-2; 8 bases fit TRBD1. The CDR3 is 16 residues long. The V gene end was trimmed by 0 bases and the J gene end by 7 bases; junction bases not matched to a gene: 10. The germline CDR1 and CDR2 sequences are MNHNS and SASEGT.

The chain couples TRBV14 to TRBJ2-1; 7 nucleotides match TRBD2. Trimming took 1 base from V and 2 from J; bases not matched to a gene: 5. This CDR3 is built from 16 residues. In germline, CDR1 is SGHDN, CDR2 FVKESK. The CDR3 loop reads CASSQGLAVPYNEQFF. The CDR3 bases are TGTGCCAGCAGCCAAGGCCTAGCGGTGCCCTACAATGAGCAGTTCTTC.

The CDR3 region has the DNA TGCGCCAGCAGCTTAAGCCCGTACACTGAAGCTTTCTTT. The encoded protein is CASSLSPYTEAFF. V and J are TRBV5-1 and TRBJ1-1; the D is unclear. Trimming took off 2 bases at V and 3 bases at J, with 8 bases between the two ends. The length of the CDR3 is 13 residues. Germline assignment: CDR1 SGHRS and CDR2 YFSETQ.

This clone occurred once. The chain uses TRBV2 and TRBJ2-1, with 9 positions matching TRBD1. V shed 4 bases, J shed 8 bases, and the junction held 9 bases outside the gene matches. The CDR3 has 15 residues. The germline gives CDR1 SNHLY, CDR2 FYNNEI. The CDR3 nucleotides are TGTGCCAGCAGTGTAATGAGAGGGACAGGGCATGAGCAGTTCTTC. It specifies CASSVMRGTGHEQFF.